The 20 T cell receptor beta chains listed next were all sequenced from one sample in a study of blood T cell repertoires in COVID-19. Libraries were prepared by immunoSEQ multiplex PCR; TCRdb keeps only in-frame clonotypes and omits some of them. The data hold around 400,000 clones, with 80% to 85% observed a single time. The sample was PBMCs or T cells enriched from blood (not recorded which). These receptors were obtained from a woman aged 45-65 years who had recovered from COVID-19.

Only one count was recorded for this clone. The chain carries TRBV25-1 and TRBJ1-2, with D unclear. CDR3 length: 12 residues. Germline assignment: CDR1 MGHDK and CDR2 SYGVNS. V lost 8 bases and J 11 bases, leaving 18 bases between the germline ends. The DNA of the CDR3 is TGTGCCAGCCGCGGATCCCCAGTGGGTTACACCTTC. The encoded protein is CASRGSPVGYTF.

The chain is built from TRBV6-2 or TRBV6-3 and TRBJ1-5; D gene unclear. The CDR3 runs 19 residues. Deletions cut 0 bases from V and 4 bases from J, with 22 bases between. Germline CDR1 and CDR2: MNHEY and SVGEGT. In DNA form, the CDR3 reads TGTGCCAGCAGTTACTCGTTAGGTGGGCGGACTTCGGCAAATCAGCCCCAGCATTTT. Protein: CASSYSLGGRTSANQPQHF.

This rearrangement joins TRBV3-1 (or the pseudogene TRBV3-2) to TRBJ1-1, with D possibly TRBD1 on 5 matching bases. Germline assignment: CDR1 LGHDT and CDR2 YNNKEL (reference sequence). V shed 5 bases and J shed 4 bases, with 5 bases lying between them. CDR3 size: 11 residues. CDR3: CASSRGTEAFF. The DNA of the CDR3 is TGTGCCAGCAGCAGGGGCACTGAAGCTTTCTTT.

V gene TRBV7-3 combines with J gene TRBJ2-1, with 7 positions matching TRBD2. Germline lookup yields CDR1 SGHTA and CDR2 FQGTGA. The CDR3 contains 16 residues. J lost 5 bases, V lost 6 bases, and 13 bases had no gene match. The CDR3 DNA sequence: TGTGCCAGCAGGGATGACTTACCGGGAGGTCACAATGAGCAGTTCTTC. It encodes CASRDDLPGGHNEQFF.

The chain uses TRBV7-3 and TRBJ1-1; no definite D call. Trimming left V 0 bases short and J 1 base short, with 3 bases between. Germline V gives CDR1 SGHTA, CDR2 FQGTGA. CDR3 size: 13 residues. CDR3 loop: CASSLTWNTEAFF. The CDR3 bases are TGTGCCAGCAGCTTAACCTGGAACACTGAAGCTTTCTTT. The full variable domain, its missing parts supplied by reference TRBV7-3 and TRBJ1-1, is GAGVSQTPSNKVTEKGKYVELRCDPISGHTALYWYRQSLGQGPEFLIYFQGTGAADDSGLPNDRFFAVRPEGSVSTLKIQRTERGDSAVYLCASSLTWNTEAFFGQGTRLTVV.

This clone turned up a few times. This chain joins TRBV29-1 and TRBJ1-3, with 9 bases lining up with TRBD1. V gave up 1 base and J gave up 4 bases; unmatched junction bases: 8. This CDR3 comprises 16 residues. The germline V gene encodes CDR1 SQVTM and CDR2 ANQGSEA. CDR3 loop: CSVEVPNRGPGNTIYF. The CDR3 nucleotides are TGCAGCGTTGAAGTACCGAACAGGGGGCCCGGAAACACCATATATTTT.

The chain recombines TRBV9 with TRBJ1-2, with D maybe TRBD1 (6 bases). This CDR3 spans 12 amino acids. Germline CDR1 is SGDLS and CDR2 is YYNGEE. V was trimmed by 4 bases and J by 11 bases, leaving 15 bases between them. The DNA for the CDR3 is TGTGCCAGCAGCCCCATACGTACAGGGTACACCTTC. This encodes CASSPIRTGYTF.

Only one count was recorded for this clone. V usage is TRBV19 and J usage is TRBJ1-1; TRBD1 might be the D (5 bases). Germline CDR1 reads LNHDA; CDR2 reads SQIVND (reference sequence). The ends were cut back, 7 bases at V and 2 bases at J, with 14 bases in the middle. This CDR3 spans 14 amino acids. CDR3 in amino acids: CASTPGQGNTEAFF. The CDR3 nucleotides read TGTGCCAGTACCCCCGGGCAGGGAAACACTGAAGCTTTCTTT.

The gene calls are TRBV14 and TRBJ2-1; a possible D gene is TRBD1 (5 bases). CDR1 SGHDN and CDR2 FVKESK come from the germline V gene. This CDR3 comprises 15 residues. Trimming removed 3 bases at V and 0 bases at J, with 9 bases between. The chain's CDR3 is CASSQTVASYNEQFF. The CDR3 bases are TGTGCCAGCAGCCAGACAGTAGCCTCCTACAATGAGCAGTTCTTC.

The rearrangement joins TRBV7-9 to TRBJ1-1; D not resolved. This CDR3 contains 15 residues. Germline V CDR1 and CDR2: SEHNR, FQNEAQ (reference sequence). V gave up 4 bases and J gave up 3 bases, with 15 bases separating them. The CDR3 DNA follows: TGTGCCAGCAGCTCCCTGGGCAACCTCGACACTGAAGCTTTCTTT. Residues: CASSSLGNLDTEAFF.

This chain connects TRBV5-4 to TRBJ2-1, with 11 bases aligning to TRBD2. The CDR3 covers 17 residues. V lost 2 bases to trimming and J lost 4 bases; unmatched junction nucleotides: 8. The V gene's germline CDR1 is SGHNT and CDR2 YYREEE (reference sequence). Here the CDR3 DNA reads TGTGCCAGCAGCTTTTTTCTAGCGGGAGGCCTATACAATGAGCAGTTCTTC. Amino acid sequence: CASSFFLAGGLYNEQFF. The entire variable domain, with the rest obtained from reference TRBV5-4 and TRBJ2-1, is as follows: ETGVTQSPTHLIKTRGQQVTLRCSSQSGHNTVSWYQQALGQGPQFIFQYYREEENGRGNFPPRFSGLQFPNYSSELNVNALELDDSALYLCASSFFLAGGLYNEQFFGPGTRLTVL.

The V and J genes are TRBV29-1 and TRBJ2-7, with D maybe TRBD1 (5 bases). Deletions cut 1 base from V and 2 bases from J, with 9 bases between. Germline V gene data show CDR1 as SQVTM and CDR2 as ANQGSEA. There are 13 residues in the CDR3. CDR3 sequence: CSVEGGFAYEQYF. The DNA for the CDR3 is TGCAGCGTTGAAGGGGGCTTTGCCTACGAGCAGTACTTC.

The chain employs TRBV7-2 and TRBJ1-2; the D gene is possibly TRBD1 (6 bases). The CDR3 covers 15 residues. Germline V lookup: CDR1 SGHTA, CDR2 FQGNSA. V was pared by 0 bases and J by 2 bases, with 10 bases between. CDR3 coding DNA: TGTGCCAGCAGCTTAGCGGGGCAGGGGAACTATGGCTACACCTTC. Protein product: CASSLAGQGNYGYTF.

J is TRBJ2-5 and V is TRBV3-1 (or the pseudogene TRBV3-2), with TRBD1 as a possible D gene (6 bases). CDR3 length: 14 amino acids. CDR1 and CDR2 (germline): LGHDT, YNNKEL (reference sequence). Trimming left V 2 bases short and J 7 bases short, with 14 bases between. The CDR3 sequence: CASSQPGQGRTQYF. The CDR3 DNA reads as TGTGCCAGCAGCCAACCGGGACAAGGGCGGACCCAGTACTTC.

This rearrangement joins TRBV5-4 to TRBJ2-1; 8 positions agree with TRBD2. There are 17 residues in the CDR3. The germline gives CDR1 SGHNT, CDR2 YYREEE (reference sequence). Trimming removed 0 bases from V and 6 bases from J; junction bases left unmatched: 11. CDR3 bases: TGTGCCAGCAGCTTGGGAGCGGGAGCGGGAGTTTTCAATGAGCAGTTCTTC. Its protein is CASSLGAGAGVFNEQFF. The variable domain in full, with the rest retrieved from reference TRBV5-4 and TRBJ2-1, is ETGVTQSPTHLIKTRGQQVTLRCSSQSGHNTVSWYQQALGQGPQFIFQYYREEENGRGNFPPRFSGLQFPNYSSELNVNALELDDSALYLCASSLGAGAGVFNEQFFGPGTRLTVL.

CDR3 amino acids: CASSPLDRVSTDTQYF. The DNA of the CDR3 is TGCGCCAGCAGCCCGCTAGACAGGGTTAGCACAGATACGCAGTATTTT. This chain uses TRBV4-1 with TRBJ2-3, with 7 bases aligning to TRBD1. Germline V gene sequence: CDR1 MGHRA, CDR2 YSYEKL. V was pared by 4 bases and J by 0 bases, with 7 bases of the junction left unmatched. This CDR3 comprises 16 residues.

The genes are TRBV5-1 and TRBJ2-3, with D maybe TRBD1 (5 bases). V lost 1 base and J lost 3, with 12 bases in between. Germline V lookup: CDR1 SGHRS, CDR2 YFSETQ. This CDR3 comprises 15 residues. CDR3 region: CASSLQPRQTDTQYF. The CDR3 DNA follows: TGCGCCAGCAGCTTGCAACCGCGACAGACAGATACGCAGTATTTT.

This CDR3 is CASSPQAGLSGNTIYF. CDR3 DNA: TGCGCCAGCAGCCCTCAAGCAGGGCTCTCTGGAAACACCATATATTTT. V usage is TRBV5-1 and J usage is TRBJ1-3, with D maybe TRBD1 (5 bases). This CDR3 comprises 16 residues. Germline lookup yields CDR1 SGHRS and CDR2 YFSETQ. Trimming took 4 bases from V and 0 from J, leaving 14 bases between them.

This clone was detected only a few times. This rearrangement joins TRBV7-9 to TRBJ2-3; D call uncertain. Germline lookup yields CDR1 SEHNR and CDR2 FQNEAQ (reference sequence). This CDR3 contains 12 residues. V was trimmed by 5 bases and J by 6 bases, leaving 9 bases between them. The DNA for the CDR3 is TGTGCCAGCAGCCCACTTCCGGATACGCAGTATTTT. Protein sequence: CASSPLPDTQYF.

Notes on this clone: The junction departs from germline at one end; a sequencing error may be responsible. The chain couples TRBV4-2 to TRBJ2-1, with 8 bases matching TRBD2. The CDR3 runs 13 residues. CDR1 and CDR2 from the germline V gene are LGHNA and YNFKEQ. CDR3: CASSQKLADPLVF. CDR3 DNA: TGTGCCAGCAGCCAAAAACTAGCGGACCCTTTAGTCTTC.